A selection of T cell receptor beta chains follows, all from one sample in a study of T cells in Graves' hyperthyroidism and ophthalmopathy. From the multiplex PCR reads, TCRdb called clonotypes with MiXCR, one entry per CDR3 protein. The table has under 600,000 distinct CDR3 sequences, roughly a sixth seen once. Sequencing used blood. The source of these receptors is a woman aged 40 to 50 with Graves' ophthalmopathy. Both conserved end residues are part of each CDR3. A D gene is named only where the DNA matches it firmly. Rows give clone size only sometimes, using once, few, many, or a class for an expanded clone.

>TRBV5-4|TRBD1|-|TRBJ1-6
TGTGCCAGCAGCTTGGGGACAGGGATGGAATCACCCCTCCACTTT
CASSLGTGMESPLHF
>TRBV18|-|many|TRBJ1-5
TGTGCCAGCTCACTAGGACAGAGCAATCAGCCCCAGCATTTT
CASSLGQSNQPQHF
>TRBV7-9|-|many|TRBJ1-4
TGTGCCAGCAGCTTTGGACAGACTAATGAAAAACTGTTTTTT
CASSFGQTNEKLFF
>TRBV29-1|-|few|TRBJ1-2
TGCAGCGTCCCCGGGCCGAGGGGTGGCTACACCTTC
CSVPGPRGGYTF
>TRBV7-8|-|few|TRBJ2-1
TGTGCCAGCAGCTTAGACCTAGTCCACGATGAGCAGTTCTTC
CASSLDLVHDEQFF
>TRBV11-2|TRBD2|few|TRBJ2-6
TGTGCCAGCAGCCAGCGACTAGCGGGAGGAATCCCTAGTGGGGCCAACGTCCTGACTTTC
CASSQRLAGGIPSGANVLTF
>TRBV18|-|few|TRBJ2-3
TGTGCCAGCTCACCCCTTGACAGCGGTGGTCCAGATACGCAGTATTTT
CASSPLDSGGPDTQYF
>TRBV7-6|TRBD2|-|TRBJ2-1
TGTGCCAGCAGCACCAGACTAGCGGTAAATGAGCAGTTCTTC
CASSTRLAVNEQFF
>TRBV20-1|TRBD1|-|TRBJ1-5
TGCAGTGCAAGGACAGGCTACAATCAGCCCCAGCATTTT
CSARTGYNQPQHF
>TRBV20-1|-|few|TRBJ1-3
TGCAGTGCTAGCCCAGGGGAGAGCTCTGGAAACACCATATATTTT
CSASPGESSGNTIYF
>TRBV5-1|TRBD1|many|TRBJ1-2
TGCGCCAGCAGCTTCGGACAGGGGAAGGGCTATGGCTACACCTTC
CASSFGQGKGYGYTF
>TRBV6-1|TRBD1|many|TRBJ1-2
TGTGCCAGCAGTGATCCCAGGGGGCAAAGCTATGGCTACACCTTC
CASSDPRGQSYGYTF
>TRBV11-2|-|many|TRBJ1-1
TGTGCCAGCAGCTCCCTAGGTCGGGAAGCTTTCTTT
CASSSLGREAFF
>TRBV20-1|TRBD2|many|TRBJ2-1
TGCAGTGCTAGAGAACTGGCGGGAGCGGTCAATGAGCAGTTCTTC
CSARELAGAVNEQFF
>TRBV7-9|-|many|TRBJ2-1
TGTGCCAGCAGCGAGACGACAGTCTACAATGAGCAGTTCTTC
CASSETTVYNEQFF
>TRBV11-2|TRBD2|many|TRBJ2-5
TGTGCCAGCAGCTTAGGCCTAGCGGATAGGATCGAAGAGACCCAGTACTTC
CASSLGLADRIEETQYF
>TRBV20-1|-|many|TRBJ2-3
TGCAGTGCCGGGGGGCAGCTACCCACAGATACGCAGTATTTT
CSAGGQLPTDTQYF
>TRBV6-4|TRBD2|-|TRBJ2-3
TGTGCCAGCAGTGACTCGACTAGCGGGAGTTCAGTGTGGGACACAGATACGCAGTATTTT
CASSDSTSGSSVWDTDTQYF
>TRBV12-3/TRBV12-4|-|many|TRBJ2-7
TGTGCCAGCAGTTTATGGGGAGCTGACTCTCTGCAGTACTTC
CASSLWGADSLQYF
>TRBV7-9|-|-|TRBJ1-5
TGTGCCAGCAGTTTAGGGGGACTAGCGGGAGAAGGCGCCCAGCATTTT
CASSLGGLAGEGAQHF
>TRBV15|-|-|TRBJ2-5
TGTGCCACCAGCAGAGGGGGGACGGACCAAGAGACCCAGTACTTC
CATSRGGTDQETQYF
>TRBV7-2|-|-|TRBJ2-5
TGTGCCAGCAGCTTACTCGGCATCACCGACGAGACCCAGTACTTC
CASSLLGITDETQYF
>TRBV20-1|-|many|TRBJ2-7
TGCAGTGCGCAGTTTCGTCAGGGGAACTCCTACGAGCAGTACTTC
CSAQFRQGNSYEQYF
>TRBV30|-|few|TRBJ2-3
TGTGCCTGGAGATTCCAGCGGACCACAGATACGCAGTATTTT
CAWRFQRTTDTQYF
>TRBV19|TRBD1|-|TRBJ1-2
TGTGCCAGTAGTCCGCTCGCCGGGACAGGGCAGGATGGCTACACCTTC
CASSPLAGTGQDGYTF
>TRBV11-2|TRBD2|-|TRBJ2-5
TGTGCCAGCAGCCAAGATCCGGGGGGGGCCGGGGAGACCCAGTACTTC
CASSQDPGGAGETQYF
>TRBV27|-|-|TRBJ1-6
TGTGCCAGCAGTTTATCTCCAGGCCATAATTCACCCCTCCACTTT
CASSLSPGHNSPLHF